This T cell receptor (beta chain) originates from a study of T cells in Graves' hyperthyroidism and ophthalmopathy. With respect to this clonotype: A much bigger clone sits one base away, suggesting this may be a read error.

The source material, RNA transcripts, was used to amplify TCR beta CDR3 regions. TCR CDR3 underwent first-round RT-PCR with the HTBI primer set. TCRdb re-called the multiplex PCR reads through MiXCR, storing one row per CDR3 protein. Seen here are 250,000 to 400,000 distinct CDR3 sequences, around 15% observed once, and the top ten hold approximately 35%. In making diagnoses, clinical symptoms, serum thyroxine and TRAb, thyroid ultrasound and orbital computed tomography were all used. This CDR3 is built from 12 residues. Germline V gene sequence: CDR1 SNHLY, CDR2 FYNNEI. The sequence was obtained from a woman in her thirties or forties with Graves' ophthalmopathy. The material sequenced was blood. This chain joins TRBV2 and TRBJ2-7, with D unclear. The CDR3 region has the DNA TGTGCCAGCAGCCCAGGCCCCTACGAGCAGCACTTC. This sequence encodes CASSPGPYEQHF.